This record looks at one T cell receptor beta chain sequence and its context. Antigen: not known. This specimen belongs to a study of vaccination effects on CD4 cells after COVID-19. Study background: Everyone in the study got two shots of either the BNT162b2 or mRNA-1273 vaccine.

Regarding the study as a whole: Cross-reaction with common cold coronaviruses was seen in only 1 of 255 vaccine-induced clones from healthy vaccinees.

The length of the CDR3 is 15 residues. The V and J ends lost 6 bases and 5 bases respectively, with 19 bases between them. CDR1 and CDR2 from the germline V gene are MNHEY and SVGAGI. When around 10 days of culture had elapsed, CD4+ T cells were isolated. Negative nucleocapsid antibody tests before and after vaccination confirmed no previous SARS-CoV-2 infection. Half-medium changes using IL-2 medium occurred on days 3 and 7. Method: immunoSEQ multiplex PCR; TCRdb's copy keeps in-frame clones and lacks some. The sample carries more than 50,000 clones, more than 60% recorded once. This clonotype originated in a human donor who received a COVID-19 vaccine. The chain uses TRBV6-5 and TRBJ1-2; D call uncertain. This specimen was CD4+ T cells from PBMCs cultured without peptide, taken before COVID-19 vaccination. CDR3 protein: CASSPEAGSPYGYTF. The CDR3 DNA follows: TGTGCCAGCAGCCCCGAGGCCGGATCCCCTTATGGCTACACCTTC.